This entry concerns a single T cell receptor beta chain. Its binding antigen is unknown. Base quality data are lacking; no much larger clone is found one base away. In the prospective study, participants were roughly 18 to 89 years old, resided in fewer than 25 geographic areas of the United States, and were enrolled through a virtual design. To assign participants to cohorts, the prospective study relied on clinical history that participants themselves reported in a screening survey and a study questionnaire. Exposed participants had been in contact, within 2 weeks of entering the study, with a person who had a PCR-confirmed or clinician-diagnosed case of COVID-19. Mobile phlebotomists in the prospective study collected whole blood, serum and a nasopharyngeal or oropharyngeal swab from every participant. Over a roughly two-month period, participants in the prospective study had the option of providing additional blood draws and questionnaires. Before DNA extraction, blood samples from the prospective study were shipped at room temperature or frozen.

This entry is derived from a study of blood T cell repertoires in COVID-19 (TCRdb year 2020). Some background on the complete study: Collaborator samples came from the United States, Italy and Spain and covered acute and convalescent phases of COVID-19. The repertoires were released in a freely available public database intended as a resource for research on the immune response to SARS-CoV-2. HLA class I and class II types, where available, came from metadata supplied by the sample provider rather than from assay-based typing. The samples were drawn from two sources: the first 160 participants of the ongoing ImmuneRACE study, and some 1,300 subjects contributed by 6 global collaborators. The material from the prospective study consisted of cDNA or gDNA derived from T cells, B-cell-depleted T cells, or PBMCs. Deeply sampled blood TCRbeta repertoires from subjects exposed to, actively infected with, or recovered from COVID-19 were included in the dataset. A de-identified subject ID, COVID-19 status, age in years and sex were almost always included in the sample metadata.

On the study overall, not on this receptor specifically: The quantity of clinical and demographic metadata differed by source and by participant and was supplied without curation.

Clipping removes 4 bases from V and 4 bases from J, with 8 as the unmatched junction base count. Taken from the germline V gene, the CDR1 and CDR2 loops are SGHTA and FQGTGA. The CDR3 sequence holds 17 residues, the cysteine and phenylalanine included. Only the CDR3 DNA is retained, 51 bases long and in frame from the first base. TCRbeta CDR3 regions were amplified from genomic DNA by means of the immunoSEQ Assay, a bias-controlled multiplex PCR. Under the source paper's analysis protocol: The number of nucleated cells in each sample was estimated by amplification of reference gene primers within the assay. Sequence reads were collapsed and filtered to measure the absolute abundance of every unique TCRbeta CDR3 rearrangement. For each sample, productive Simpson clonality was calculated by taking the square root of Simpson's diversity index across productive rearrangements. Not all clones reach the TCRdb copy of this immuneACCESS table, which keeps in-frame sequences only. Checked studies attribute under half of the gap to unresolved V genes and leave the rest unexplained. The DNA gave D and trimming, while V, J and clone size come from that table. The sample table holds roughly 380,000 clones, of which around nine tenths were seen once. The ten largest make up just over 1% of the sample.

The V and J segments used are TRBV7-3 and TRBJ2-5, with 14 junctional bases fitting TRBD2. The sequenced sample consisted of PBMCs or T cells enriched from blood (not recorded which). The receptor was isolated from a woman aged 25 to 39 who had been exposed to COVID-19. The sequenced DNA: TGTGCCAGCAGCTCGCAGGGACTAGCGGGAGTAGGAGAGACCCAGTACTTC. Its protein reads: CASSSQGLAGVGETQYF.